This T cell receptor (beta chain) was sequenced for a study of beta chain features in type 1 diabetes. Study observations and caveats: In comparison with healthy donors, patients had naive, central memory and Treg TCRB repertoires that appeared more similar. Junctions at VDJ sites from type 1 diabetes patients had fewer insertions and more deletions. There was a moderate but significant shortening of TCRB CDR3s in all four CD4+ subsets of Type 1 diabetes patients.

Expressed TCRB transcripts were sequenced because the isolated RNA had all been reverse transcribed beforehand. Clones were read by immunoSEQ multiplex PCR, and TCRdb kept only the in-frame ones, dropping some. Of 240,000 or so clones in the sample, roughly 20% were seen once. This clone was counted between two and nine times. The antigen is not known. This CDR3 is 17 amino acids long. Trimming cost V 1 base and J 0 bases, with 13 bases left between them. The germline V gene encodes CDR1 SGHTA and CDR2 FQGNSA. V and J are TRBV7-2 and TRBJ1-3, with D perhaps TRBD1 (5 bases). This TCR was recovered from a woman aged 35 to 49 with type 1 diabetes. The sample taken for sequencing was naive CD4+ T cells from blood. This chain's CDR3 is CASSLDPRGSSGNTIYF. In DNA form, the CDR3 reads TGTGCCAGCAGCTTAGATCCGCGGGGGAGCTCTGGAAACACCATATATTTT.